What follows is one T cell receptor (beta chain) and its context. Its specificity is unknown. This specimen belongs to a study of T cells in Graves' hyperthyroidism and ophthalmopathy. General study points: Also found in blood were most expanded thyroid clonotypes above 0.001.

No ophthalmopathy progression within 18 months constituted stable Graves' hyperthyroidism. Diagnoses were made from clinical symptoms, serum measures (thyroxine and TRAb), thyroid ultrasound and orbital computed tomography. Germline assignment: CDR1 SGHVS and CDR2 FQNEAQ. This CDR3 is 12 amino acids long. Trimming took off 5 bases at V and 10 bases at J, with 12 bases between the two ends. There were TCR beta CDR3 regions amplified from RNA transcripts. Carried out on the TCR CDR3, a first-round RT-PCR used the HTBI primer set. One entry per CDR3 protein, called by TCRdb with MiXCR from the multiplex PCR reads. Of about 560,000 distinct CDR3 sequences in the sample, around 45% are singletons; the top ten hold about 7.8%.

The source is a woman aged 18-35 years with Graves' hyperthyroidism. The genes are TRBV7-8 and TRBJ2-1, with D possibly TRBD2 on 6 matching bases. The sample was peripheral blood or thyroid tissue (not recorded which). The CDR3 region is CASSPRGSEQFF. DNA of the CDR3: TGTGCCAGCAGCCCCCGGGGGAGCGAGCAGTTCTTC.